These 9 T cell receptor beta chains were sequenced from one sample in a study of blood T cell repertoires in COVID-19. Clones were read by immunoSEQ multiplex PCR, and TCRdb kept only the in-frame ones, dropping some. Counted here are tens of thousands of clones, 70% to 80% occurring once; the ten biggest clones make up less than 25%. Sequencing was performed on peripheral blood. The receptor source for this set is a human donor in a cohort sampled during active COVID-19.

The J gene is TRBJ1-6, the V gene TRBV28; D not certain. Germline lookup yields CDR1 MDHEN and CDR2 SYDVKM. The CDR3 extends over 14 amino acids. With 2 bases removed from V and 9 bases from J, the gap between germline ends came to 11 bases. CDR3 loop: CASSLGQAPSPLHF. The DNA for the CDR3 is TGTGCCAGCAGTTTAGGGCAGGCGCCTTCACCCCTCCACTTT.

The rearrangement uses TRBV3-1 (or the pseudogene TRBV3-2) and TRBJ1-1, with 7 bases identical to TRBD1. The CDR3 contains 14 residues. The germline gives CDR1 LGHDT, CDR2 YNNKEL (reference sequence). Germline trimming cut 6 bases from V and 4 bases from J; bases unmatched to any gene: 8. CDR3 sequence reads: CASRHTGVLTEAFF. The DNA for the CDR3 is TGTGCCAGCAGGCACACAGGGGTGCTCACTGAAGCTTTCTTT.

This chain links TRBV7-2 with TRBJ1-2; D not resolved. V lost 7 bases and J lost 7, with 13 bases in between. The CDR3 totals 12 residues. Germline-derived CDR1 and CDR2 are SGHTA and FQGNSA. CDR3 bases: TGTGCCAGCACCTCAATCGGGGTTGGCTACACCTTC. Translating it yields CASTSIGVGYTF.

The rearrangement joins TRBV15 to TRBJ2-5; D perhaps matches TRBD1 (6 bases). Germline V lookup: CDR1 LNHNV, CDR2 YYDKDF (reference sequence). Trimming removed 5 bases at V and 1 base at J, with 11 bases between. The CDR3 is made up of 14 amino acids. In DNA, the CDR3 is TGTGCCACCAGCCCTCGGACAGCCCAAGAGACCCAGTACTTC. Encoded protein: CATSPRTAQETQYF. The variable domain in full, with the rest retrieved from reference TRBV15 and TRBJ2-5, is DAMVIQNPRYQVTQFGKPVTLSCSQTLNHNVMYWYQQKSSQAPKLLFHYYDKDFNNEADTPDNFQSRRPNTSFCFLDIRSPGLGDTAMYLCATSPRTAQETQYFGPGTRLLVL.

The CDR3 reads CASSVAGAGTQYF. The DNA for the CDR3 is TGTGCCAGCAGCGTGGCGGGAGCGGGGACCCAGTACTTC. J is TRBJ2-5 and V is TRBV9, with 7 positions matching TRBD2. The CDR3 loop spans 13 amino acids. The V and J ends lost 2 bases and 7 bases, in that order; junction bases with no gene match: 5. Germline assignment: CDR1 SGDLS and CDR2 YYNGEE.

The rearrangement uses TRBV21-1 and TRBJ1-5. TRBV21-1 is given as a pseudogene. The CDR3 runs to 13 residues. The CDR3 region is CASSPTEGQPQHF. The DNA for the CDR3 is TGTGCCAGCAGCCCTACTGAGGGTCAGCCCCAGCATTTT.

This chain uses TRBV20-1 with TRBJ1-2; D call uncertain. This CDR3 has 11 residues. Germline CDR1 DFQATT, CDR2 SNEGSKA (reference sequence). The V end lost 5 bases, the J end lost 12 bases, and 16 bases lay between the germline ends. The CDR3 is CSALPRQEHTF. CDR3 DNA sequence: TGCAGTGCTCTTCCCCGCCAGGAACACACCTTC.

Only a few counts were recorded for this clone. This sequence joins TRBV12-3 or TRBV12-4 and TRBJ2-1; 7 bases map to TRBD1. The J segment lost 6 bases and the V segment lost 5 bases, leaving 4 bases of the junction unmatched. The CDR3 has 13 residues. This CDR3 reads CASSKDRSNEQFF. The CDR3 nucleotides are TGTGCCAGCAGTAAGGACAGGTCCAATGAGCAGTTCTTC.

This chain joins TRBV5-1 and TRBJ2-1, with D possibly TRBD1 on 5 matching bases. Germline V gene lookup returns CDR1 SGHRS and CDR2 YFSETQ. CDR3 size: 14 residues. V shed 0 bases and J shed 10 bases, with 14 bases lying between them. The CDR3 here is CASSLEPGREEQFF. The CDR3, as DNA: TGCGCCAGCAGCTTGGAGCCAGGGCGAGAGGAGCAGTTCTTC.